The sequence of this T cell receptor (beta chain) was determined in a study of a mutant IDH1 vaccine in newly diagnosed glioma. The time point was: week 35, safety follow-up. Doses comprised 300 ug of mutant IDH1 20-mer peptide each, plus topical imiquimod. The CDR3 is 15 amino acids. Trimming removed 4 bases at V and 5 bases at J, with 19 bases between. The germline CDR1 and CDR2 sequences are SGHNT and YYREEE (reference sequence). Comments on this clone: What it recognizes is unknown.

The assay was immunoSEQ multiplex PCR, and TCRdb's table has in-frame clones only and misses some. The repertoire holds over 65,000 clones, with almost 85% as singletons. The V and J genes are TRBV5-4 and TRBJ2-7; D is possibly TRBD2 (5 bases). The receptor's source is a man aged 18 to 35 with glioma. The source was PBMCs, collected from a glioma patient whose treatment included an IDH1 peptide vaccine. CDR3 region: CASSHTWWGVNEQYF. The CDR3 DNA follows: TGTGCCAGCAGCCACACATGGTGGGGAGTGAACGAGCAGTACTTC.